This entry lists 15 T cell receptor beta chains sequenced from one sample in a study of beta chain features in type 1 diabetes. Study results and caveats: TCRB CDR3s from Type 1 diabetes patients were moderately but significantly shorter in all four CD4+ subsets.

These TCRs' antigens remain unknown. Expressed TCRB transcripts were sequenced after all isolated RNA was converted to cDNA. Measured with immunoSEQ multiplex PCR; TCRdb has only the in-frame clones, and not every one. In the table there are 250,000 to 300,000 clones, roughly an eighth of which are singletons. The sequencing sample was made of naive CD4+ T cells from blood. The receptors derive from a young man with type 1 diabetes.

This rearrangement joins TRBV9 to TRBJ2-6; D might be TRBD1 (5 bases). The germline V gene has CDR1 SGDLS and CDR2 YYNGEE. The CDR3 sequence is 16 residues long. V was pared by 0 bases and J by 4 bases, with 11 bases between. CDR3: CASSVVTGSGANVLTF. CDR3 in DNA: TGTGCCAGCAGCGTAGTTACAGGTTCCGGGGCCAACGTCCTGACTTTC.

V is TRBV4-2 and J is TRBJ2-1, with 12 nucleotides matching TRBD2. Germline V CDR1 and CDR2: LGHNA, YNFKEQ. Trimming removed 1 base from V and 4 bases from J; junction bases left unmatched: 8. The CDR3 is made up of 18 amino acids. In DNA, the CDR3 is TGTGCCAGCAGCCAAGTTCTGACTAGCGGGAGTATATACAATGAGCAGTTCTTC. Protein: CASSQVLTSGSIYNEQFF.

The chain links TRBV28 to TRBJ1-2, with D tentatively TRBD1 (5 bases). V was clipped by 5 bases and J by 0 bases, with 13 bases between them. The CDR3 sequence is 15 residues long. CDR1 and CDR2 (germline): MDHEN, SYDVKM. The CDR3 sequence: CASSPRQLANYGYTF. The CDR3 nucleotides are TGTGCCAGCAGTCCGAGACAGTTAGCTAACTATGGCTACACCTTC.

Note on this clone: Other DNA sequences in the sample encode the same CDR3. The chain joins TRBV28 to TRBJ2-7, with TRBD1 as a possible D gene (6 bases). V shed 3 bases and J shed 2 bases, with 8 bases lying between them. CDR1 and CDR2 (germline): MDHEN, SYDVKM. This CDR3 spans 13 amino acids. Here the CDR3 reads CASSLTGTYEQYF. The CDR3 nucleotides are TGTGCCAGCAGTTTGACAGGCACCTACGAGCAGTACTTC. Looking up the rest from reference TRBV28 and TRBJ2-7 gives the full variable domain: DVKVTQSSRYLVKRTGEKVFLECVQDMDHENMFWYRQDPGLGLRLIYFSYDVKMKEKGDIPEGYSVSREKKERFSLILESASTNQTSMYLCASSLTGTYEQYFGPGTRLTVT.

On this clone: A read error may produce the germline difference seen at one junction end. The genes are TRBV30 and TRBJ2-2, with 10 bases identical to TRBD2. The germline V gene encodes CDR1 GTSNPN and CDR2 SVGIG (reference sequence). This CDR3 region has 15 residues. The chain's CDR3 is CAWRASGSRIGELLF. CDR3 bases: TGTGCCTGGAGAGCTAGCGGGAGTCGGATCGGGGAGCTGCTTTTT. Drawing the rest from reference TRBV30 and TRBJ2-2, the complete variable domain is SQTIHQWPATLVQPVGSPLSLECTVEGTSNPNLYWYRQAAGRGLQLLFYSVGIGQISSEVPQNLSASRPQDRQFILSSKKLLLSDSGFYLCAWRASGSRIGELLFGEGSRLTVL.

As concerns this clone: One end of the junction is discordant with germline, which a read error may explain. The chain recombines TRBV2 with TRBJ2-7, with TRBD1 as a possible D gene (6 bases). This CDR3 comprises 14 residues. CDR1 and CDR2 from the germline V gene are SNHLY and FYNNEI. In nucleotides, the CDR3 is TGTGCCAGCTGTGAACAGGGTATAACCTACGAGCAGTACTTC. Amino acids: CASCEQGITYEQYF.

The chain employs TRBV28 and TRBJ2-7, with 8 bases aligning to TRBD2. CDR1 MDHEN and CDR2 SYDVKM come from the germline V gene. CDR3 length: 14 amino acids. J gave up 2 bases and V 3 bases, and 3 bases lay outside the gene matches. The CDR3: CASSFTSGTYEQYF. CDR3 DNA sequence: TGTGCCAGCAGTTTCACTAGCGGTACCTACGAGCAGTACTTC.

The chain employs TRBV9 and TRBJ2-1, with 8 bases identical to TRBD2. After removal of 3 bases from V and 1 base from J, the junction contained 3 bases not matched to a gene. In germline, CDR1 is SGDLS, CDR2 YYNGEE. This CDR3 has 15 residues. As DNA, the CDR3 is TGTGCCAGCAGCGGAACTAGCGGTTCCTACAATGAGCAGTTCTTC. It is translated as CASSGTSGSYNEQFF.

There are a few counts of this clone. The rearrangement joins TRBV5-6 to TRBJ2-5; D is ambiguous. The CDR3 contains 14 residues. CDR1 and CDR2 from the germline V gene are SGHDT and YYEEEE. V lost 0 bases and J 1 base, leaving 7 bases between the germline ends. The DNA of the CDR3 is TGTGCCAGCAGCTTGGTAACGGGCCAAGAGACCCAGTACTTC. Amino acid sequence: CASSLVTGQETQYF.

The count of this clone is one. The chain couples TRBV6-6 to TRBJ1-5; 7 positions match TRBD1. CDR1 and CDR2 from the germline V gene are MNHNY and SVGAGI (reference sequence). Unmatched junction bases numbered 9, after V lost 2 bases and J lost 5 bases. CDR3 size: 16 residues. CDR3 DNA: TGTGCCAGCAGTTACCAGAGAGGGGGCGGTGATCAGCCCCAGCATTTT. Its translation: CASSYQRGGGDQPQHF.

V and J are TRBV2 and TRBJ2-2; a weak D match, TRBD2 (6 bases). Germline CDR1 SNHLY, CDR2 FYNNEI. Trimming stripped 4 bases from V and 8 bases from J, with 11 bases between. The CDR3 covers 13 residues. In nucleotides, the CDR3 is TGTGCCAGCAGTGGGGGGGTTACGGGGGAGCTGTTTTTT. It is translated as CASSGGVTGELFF. Full variable domain (outside the CDR3, taken from reference TRBV2 and TRBJ2-2): EPEVTQTPSHQVTQMGQEVILRCVPISNHLYFYWYRQILGQKVEFLVSFYNNEISEKSEIFDDQFSVERPDGSNFTLKIRSTKLEDSAMYFCASSGGVTGELFFGEGSRLTVL.

This chain links TRBV2 with TRBJ1-1, with no clear D. The CDR3 extends over 14 amino acids. Germline V gene data show CDR1 as SNHLY and CDR2 as FYNNEI. The V end was cut by 2 bases, the J end by 2 bases, with 9 bases between. The chain's CDR3 is CASSEWAVNTEAFF. The CDR3 region has the DNA TGTGCCAGCAGTGAATGGGCCGTTAACACTGAAGCTTTCTTT.

The chain combines TRBV18 with TRBJ2-1; 7 nucleotides align to TRBD2. V lost 3 bases and J lost 5; bases outside the gene matches: 7. The CDR3 has 15 residues. Germline values: CDR1 KGHSH, CDR2 LQKENI. CDR3 coding DNA: TGTGCCAGCTCACCGCGCGGGAGAGGCAACAATGAGCAGTTCTTC. It codes for CASSPRGRGNNEQFF.

The chain has TRBV7-2 and TRBJ2-1, with 9 nucleotides matching TRBD2. This CDR3 has 18 residues. The junction had 15 bases not matched to a gene; V was cut back by 5 bases and J by 4 bases. Germline V lookup: CDR1 SGHTA, CDR2 FQGNSA. The DNA for the CDR3 is TGTGCCAGCAGCGTTAGGGGGACCGGGACTAGCAGTTACAATGAGCAGTTCTTC. Its protein is CASSVRGTGTSSYNEQFF.

The rearrangement joins TRBV27 to TRBJ1-1, with D possibly matching TRBD1 (6 bases). The CDR3 length is 12 residues. Trimming took off 8 bases at V and 3 bases at J, with 10 bases between the two ends. The germline CDR1 and CDR2 sequences are MNHEY and SMNVEV (reference sequence). CDR3 protein: CASGYRDTEAFF. The CDR3 nucleotides read TGTGCCAGCGGCTACAGGGACACTGAAGCTTTCTTT.